This TCR beta chain comes out of a study of blood T cell repertoires in COVID-19. This clone has just one count. Here immunoSEQ multiplex PCR was the method, and the copy in TCRdb shows in-frame clones only, minus some. The sample lists some 97,000 clones, approximately 86% occurring once. Germline V gene lookup returns CDR1 MNHNS and CDR2 SASEGT. The CDR3 consists of 16 residues. V lost 4 bases to trimming and J lost 0 bases; unmatched junction nucleotides: 4. V gene TRBV6-1 combines with J gene TRBJ2-1; the match to TRBD2 covers 9 bases. The TCR comes from an older woman with acute or convalescent COVID-19. Sample: peripheral blood. The CDR3 DNA is TGTGCCAGCAGTGTGGAAGCGGGAGGCTCCTACAATGAGCAGTTCTTC. Amino acid sequence: CASSVEAGGSYNEQFF.